This T cell receptor (beta chain) was sequenced during a study of radiation and T cells in renal cell carcinoma. Germline values: CDR1 MNHEY, CDR2 SMNVEV (reference sequence). CDR3 length: 14 residues. The germline V and J ends were trimmed by 5 bases and 0 bases, with 11 bases remaining between them. Time point defined: blood 2 weeks post-SBRT. Indicated treatment: 15 Gy SBRT to primary tumor, nephrectomy 4 weeks later. TCRdb's copy holds only in-frame clones and misses some; the assay was immunoSEQ multiplex PCR. The table shows around 120,000 clones, with roughly four fifths occurring only once. The source material was blood, sampled from a patient whose treatment included radiotherapy and nephrectomy. This receptor was obtained from a woman in her fifties or sixties with renal cell carcinoma. The chain joins TRBV27 to TRBJ2-7; possibly TRBD1 for D (6 bases). The CDR3 loop is CASSETGYSYEQYF. In DNA form, the CDR3 reads TGTGCCAGCAGTGAAACAGGGTACTCCTACGAGCAGTACTTC.